This entry concerns a single T cell receptor beta chain. This clonotype has a handful of counts. What this receptor recognizes is not known. No base quality values were provided; no much bigger clone lies one nucleotide off. This specimen belongs to a study of response to subunit inactivated influenza vaccine (dated by TCRdb to the late 2010s). Some background on the complete study: The study used deep quantitative T cell receptor repertoire profiling to track responses to a trivalent subunit inactivated influenza vaccine.

CDR1 and CDR2 were assigned from the germline V gene as MNHEY and SVGEGT. The germline V end is reduced by 3 bases and the J end by 9 bases; junction bases left unmatched: 11. The cysteine opens and the phenylalanine closes a CDR3 of 15 amino acids. The entry retains the CDR3 DNA only, 45 bases that are in frame from base 1. Libraries came from RT-PCR. Sequencing used an Illumina HiSeq 2500. Starting from the raw public reads, TCRdb applied fastp trimming at Q25, assembled clones with MiXCR and retained in-frame beta chains. One record per CDR3 amino acid sequence lists the most common genes and DNA. Present in this sample are about 700,000 distinct CDR3 sequences, approximately 15% of which were seen just once. The top ten clones comprise around a tenth of the sample. Results and caveats for the whole study, not just this receptor: According to the authors, only a limited number of new T cells may be recruited by each seasonal influenza vaccination.

The rearrangement joined TRBV6-2 or TRBV6-3 to TRBJ2-4; 7 bases in between match TRBD2. The specimen was PBMCs from blood, collected about 11 days after vaccination. The receptor's source is a man aged 45-60 years who received an inactivated influenza vaccine. Donor details come from another sample of the same person, matched by shared clones. The CDR3 here reads CASSYLGNGGSIQYF. The nucleotides are TGTGCCAGCAGTTATTTGGGGAACGGCGGGAGCATTCAGTACTTC.